The subject of this entry is one T cell receptor beta chain. The antigen remains unidentified. Generated by immunoSEQ multiplex PCR, the TCRdb table keeps only in-frame clones and is missing some. The sample yields about 130,000 clones, about nine tenths seen once. The data originate from a study of T cell responses to AZD1222 COVID-19 vaccine. Trimming stripped 0 bases from V and 6 bases from J, with 9 bases between. CDR3 length: 13 residues. Germline CDR1 MGHRA, CDR2 YSYEKL. Study-level findings and limits: An increase in Spike-specific TCR breadth and depth was observed after two AZD1222 doses. White British donors predominated, females outnumbered males, and clonal diversity was possibly underestimated. Sampling captured repertoires only after the peak T cell response. Nearly half of the spike-specific TCRs reportedly recognize variant regions that carry no mutations.

The clonotype comes from an adult in good health. The chain recombines TRBV4-1 with TRBJ2-7, with D unresolved. The specimen comprised peripheral blood, sampled on day 0 of AZD1222 vaccination. CDR3 loop: CASSQDSPGEQYF. The CDR3 nucleotides are TGCGCCAGCAGCCAAGATTCCCCAGGCGAGCAGTACTTC.